This T cell receptor beta chain was documented in a study of cytomegalovirus exposure and HLA in healthy donors (dated by TCRdb to the late 2010s). Regarding the research as a whole: According to an earlier analysis of around 600 of the donors, about 179 million T cells yielded 90 million to 140 million unique TCR beta sequences and about 300 Gb of sequence data. An early release covering roughly 600 HLA-typed donors comprised 300 to 350 gigabases of sequencing data and tens of millions of unique TCR sequences. The genetic ancestry cluster associated with self-reported Caucasian donors included over 80% of the 300 to 450 genotyped donors. The study aimed to test whether signatures of past pathogen exposure could be identified by cataloging public T cell receptors. The T cell repertoires of roughly 660 subjects were profiled by immunosequencing and related to cytomegalovirus serostatus. Besides the first cohort of approximately 710 subjects, a separate validation cohort made up of around 120 different subjects was used. To predict cytomegalovirus infection status, the study combined high-throughput TCR immunosequencing, statistical association of individual TCRs with disease status, and machine learning. A later analysis re-examined previously published TCR beta repertoires from 500 to 700 donors and added high-resolution HLA genotyping to investigate patterns of TCR occurrence. Rather than using new phenotypic data, the later analysis identified candidate immune exposures from TCR beta sequences and from how often those sequences occurred across donors. In an earlier analysis of a few hundred of the donors, high-throughput TCR beta sequencing was used to judge whether each TCR beta V gene segment behaved as functional or pseudogenic. Alongside the repertoire data, information on donor age, sex, ethnicity and CMV serostatus was compiled. A later genetic analysis used genome-wide SNP genotypes for about 55% of the 666 donors, treating that subset as a discovery cohort. Every discovery cohort repertoire had been produced on one sequencing platform. HLA typing included class I and class II loci at four-digit resolution. The number of typed donors differed by locus: about 620-640 for A, B, C, DRB1 and DQB1; approximately 520 for DQA1; some 610 for DPA1; and about 470 for DPB1. Roughly five DR-DQ haplotypes were handled as single units for association and clustering, since linkage in the cohort was strong. Among roughly 400 genotyped donors of the cohort, an average of approximately 240,000 unique TCR beta nucleotide sequences was sequenced per donor, of which roughly 17% were non-productive. What the research found in general, with its limitations: Three of the identified cytomegalovirus-associated TCR beta chains were confirmed in vitro to be specific for cytomegalovirus antigens. Some IMGT-functional V segments, including TRBV6-2 and TRBV6-3, could not be told apart with the 87-base-pair reads, so those segments were excluded. Because counts were too low, roughly 17 rarely observed V segments, including chromosome 9 orphons, were left out of the earlier analysis of several hundred of the donors. A later analysis associated some 17,000 TCR beta sequences with specific HLA alleles at a false discovery rate of 0.05. Several of the top co-occurrence clusters appeared to be linked to parvovirus B19, influenza, CMV and Epstein-Barr virus, according to a later analysis. In the study, approximately 160 TCR beta chains were listed as associated with cytomegalovirus. In an earlier analysis of around 500 of the donors, most TCR beta V segments appeared in productive rearrangements about 87% or about 30% of the time, broadly matching IMGT annotations. Cytomegalovirus status was reported to be diagnosed by the classifier with high specificity and sensitivity in both the original and validation cohorts. In this cohort, only TCR beta chains were sequenced, and detectable features were limited by the absence of alpha or paired-chain data. Linkage disequilibrium might explain the correlated functional status among segregating V segments, but an unknown experimental factor could not be ruled out. It was suggested by the authors that the approach could potentially be generalized to other disease states and immunological phenotypes. A group of highly shared sequence variants was considered likely to be a technical artifact of the sequencing pipeline. Most TCR sequences were observed very rarely across donors, whereas some public TCRs were present in many individuals. The presence/absence analyses assumed that sequencing depth was roughly uniform across donors, and that assumption may not be true. In a later analysis, HLA-associated TCR beta chains were found to be more clonally expanded and to have lower generation probabilities than equally common non-associated chains. According to a later analysis, most CMV-associated TCR beta chains appeared to be HLA-restricted, and the HLA associations seemed to be driven largely by CMV exposure. A further reported finding was that TCR beta sequences accurately predicted the HLA-A and HLA-B alleles for most subjects in the first cohort. The only immune exposure information available for the cohort was CMV serostatus. According to a later analysis, TCR association rates differed among HLA loci, with DRB1 alleles showing the most associated TCRs and HLA-C alleles showing the fewest. V-gene and J-gene trimming of TCR beta chains was associated with a missense DCLRE1C variant in a later genetic analysis, and the association was replicated in an independent cohort. When HLA alleles, especially DR and DQ, strongly co-occurred, TCR associations were difficult to assign to individual alleles. Because some donors lacked HLA typing at each locus, the association tests relied only on the typed subset. In a later genetic analysis, fewer N-insertions in productive TCRs were reported among donors in an Asian-associated ancestry cluster than the 666-donor mean.

The library came from the immunoSEQ multiplex PCR assay. For the multiplex PCR, a mixture combining 60 forward primers for TCR Vbeta segments and 13 reverse primers for TCR Jbeta segments was used. The CDR3 region of rearranged TCR beta genes was amplified from genomic DNA with a multiplex PCR assay. On the Illumina HiSeq System, the amplified TCR beta libraries were sequenced as 87-base-pair reads. Per the original workflow: A later analysis tallied 70 million to 100 million unique TCR beta chains across the 666 repertoires, and some 10 million of those chains were shared by two or more donors. To remove PCR and sequencing errors, raw reads were error-corrected and collapsed into unique sequences using a nearest-neighbor algorithm that merged closely related sequences. Alignment of CDR3 sequences to IMGT reference sequences was used to assign V, D and J gene segments. Each retained sequence needed at least a six-nucleotide match to both a V gene segment and a J gene segment. Rearrangements were classified as productive when the CDR3 lacked stop codons and remained in frame with V and J, and all other rearrangements were classified as non-productive. CDR3 was defined according to IMGT convention as the region running from the second conserved V-encoded cysteine to the conserved J-encoded phenylalanine. In an earlier analysis of roughly 610 of the donors, sequences lacking an unambiguous match to a single V gene segment were excluded. In an earlier analysis of more than 500 of the donors, a V segment was called functional when productive rearrangements were above 56.7%, and segregating when the standard deviation between donors exceeded 5%. A statistical classification framework was built to diagnose cytomegalovirus status from the catalog of TCR beta chain sequences. A later analysis assigned V and J genes by comparing TCR nucleotide sequences with IMGT/GENE-DB human TR gene sequences. Using the TCRdist pipeline, a later analysis assigned CDR3 sequences along with most-parsimonious VDJ recombination scenarios. In a later analysis, every TCR beta chain was defined by the combination of its CDR3 amino acid sequence and its V-gene family, and reads without a unique V-gene family were dropped. To address suspected cross-contamination and a sequencing artifact, a later analysis removed around 590 highly shared, low-generation-probability nucleotide sequences. A later analysis calculated a clonal expansion index for each public chain from normalized within-repertoire ranks of inferred template counts. In a later analysis, generation probabilities were computed with a VDJ recombination model fitted to out-of-frame rearrangements, and the resulting probabilities were checked against IGoR. A later analysis scored TCR-TCR, TCR-HLA and TCR-CMV co-occurrence with hypergeometric tests, applying a repertoire-size bias correction to TCR pairs. False discovery rates were estimated in a later analysis by permuting HLA or CMV assignments 20 times. In a later analysis, co-occurring TCRs were grouped using DBSCAN, with TCRdist sequence similarity added in when clustering inside HLA-allele-positive subsets. For co-occurrence clustering, repertoires with fewer than 30,000 or more than 120,000 public chains were excluded, along with roughly 5 repertoires with anomalous nucleotide sharing. TCRdb mirrors the immuneACCESS table, restricted to in-frame sequences. Some clones are absent from its copies; in checked studies, under half trace to an unresolved V gene, and the reason for the others is unknown. V and J calls and clone size are as listed in that table; D and trimming were resolved from the DNA. The sample profile shows roughly 63,000 clones; approximately 75% of them were found once. 20% to 25% of the sample comes from the top ten.

CDR1 and CDR2, looked up from the germline V gene, are SGHRS and YFSETQ. Unmatched junction bases come to 12, with V trimmed by 3 bases and J by 1 base. The CDR3 runs 18 residues from the cysteine to the phenylalanine. Of the read, only the CDR3 DNA is kept; its 54 bases are in frame from base 1. In total, roughly 670 healthy bone marrow donors made up the cohort. At the time of sampling, all cohort members were nominally healthy, though unrecorded immune exposures were likely present. The donor was CMV seropositive and was included in the group of some 290 seropositive cohort members. A peripheral blood sample was provided by each donor, and peripheral blood mononuclear cells were used for TCR beta sequencing. The Qiagen DNeasy Blood Extraction Kit was used to extract genomic DNA from the blood cell samples. A remark on this clone: Its antigen specificity is not known. One base away there is no much larger clone; base qualities are not given.

This receptor was obtained from a middle-aged man in good health and CMV-seropositive. Source material: PBMCs. This chain is built from TRBV5-1 and TRBJ2-7; 11 bases in the junction line up with TRBD2. The CDR3 region reads CASSSYPGLAGKSYEQYF. The DNA reads as follows: TGCGCCAGCAGCTCGTACCCCGGACTAGCGGGTAAGTCCTACGAGCAGTACTTC. Extended through the reference TRBV5-1 and TRBJ2-7 proteins, this CDR3 yields the full variable domain: KAGVTQTPRYLIKTRGQQVTLSCSPISGHRSVSWYQQTPGQGLQFLFEYFSETQRNKGNFPGRFSGRQFSNSRSEMNVSTLELGDSALYLCASSSYPGLAGKSYEQYFGPGTRLTVT.